What follows are 22 T cell receptor beta chains derived from one specimen sequenced in a study of human T cells and chemical hapten exposure. TCRdb used MiXCR to reprocess the RACE reads, holding one entry per CDR3 protein. The sample includes 210,000 or so distinct CDR3 sequences, around 23% of them seen just once. As for time point: patch test 3, about 24 weeks after DPC sensitization. Treatment specified: therapeutic diphenylcyclopropenone sensitization with weekly scalp DPC. This specimen was whole blood, taken in connection with sensitization to the hapten diphenylcyclopropenone (DPC). The receptors originated from a woman between 40 and 50 years old with alopecia areata. Some clones in this sample may be carry-over from other donors' samples.

The table lists this clonotype with many counts. The V call is TRBV6-2 or TRBV6-3, the J call TRBJ1-2; perhaps TRBD1 as D (5 bases). Germline CDR1 MNHEY, CDR2 SVGEGT. This CDR3 has 13 residues. V lost 5 bases and J lost 8, with 15 bases in between. CDR3 in amino acids: CASSLRERRGYTF. The CDR3 DNA reads as TGTGCCAGCAGTCTCAGGGAACGGCGAGGCTACACCTTC.

This clonotype was counted many times. The genes are TRBV4-3 and TRBJ2-3; D gene ambiguous. Germline V gene data show CDR1 as LGHNA and CDR2 as YSLEER. V was clipped by 0 bases and J by 2 bases, with 15 bases between them. CDR3 length equals 17 residues. The CDR3 bases are TGCGCCAGCAGCCAAGACGGACCACCAGCCCTCACAGATACGCAGTATTTT. Protein product: CASSQDGPPALTDTQYF.

The chain recombines TRBV7-2 with TRBJ2-1; perhaps TRBD2 as D (6 bases). V dropped 5 bases and J dropped 2 bases, with 13 bases sitting between them. The germline gives CDR1 SGHTA, CDR2 FQGNSA. The CDR3 runs 15 residues. CDR3 DNA sequence: TGTGCCAGCAGCCGGAGGGGAGACCCCTACAATGAGCAGTTCTTC. Translating gives CASSRRGDPYNEQFF.

This clonotype has a handful of counts. This sequence joins TRBV28 and TRBJ2-7; D is unresolved. The V gene lost 11 bases and the J gene lost 2 bases, with 13 bases spanning the gap. The CDR3 contains 12 residues. Per the germline V gene, CDR1 is MDHEN and CDR2 is SYDVKM. The chain's CDR3 is CASQTVTYEQYF. CDR3 sequence (DNA): TGTGCCTCCCAGACGGTGACCTACGAGCAGTACTTC. The whole variable domain, remainder taken from reference TRBV28 and TRBJ2-7, is DVKVTQSSRYLVKRTGEKVFLECVQDMDHENMFWYRQDPGLGLRLIYFSYDVKMKEKGDIPEGYSVSREKKERFSLILESASTNQTSMYLCASQTVTYEQYFGPGTRLTVT.

The sample holds a few counts of this clonotype. This chain connects TRBV9 to TRBJ2-2; D is possibly TRBD2 (6 bases). CDR1 is SGDLS and CDR2 is YYNGEE in the germline V gene. The length of the CDR3 is 15 residues. V lost 2 bases and J 3 bases, leaving 11 bases between the germline ends. CDR3: CASSVELADTGELFF. DNA of the CDR3: TGTGCCAGCAGCGTCGAGTTAGCGGACACCGGGGAGCTGTTTTTT. Full variable domain (rest looked up from reference TRBV9 and TRBJ2-2): DSGVTQTPKHLITATGQRVTLRCSPRSGDLSVYWYQQSLDQGLQFLIQYYNGEERAKGNILERFSAQQFPDLHSELNLSSLELGDSALYFCASSVELADTGELFFGEGSRLTVL.

This clonotype was observed a handful of times. The V call is TRBV21-1, the J call TRBJ1-4. TRBV21-1 is annotated as a pseudogene. This CDR3 contains 15 residues. CDR3 DNA sequence: TGTGCCAGCTTCAAGGACGGAGGAAGGAATGAAAAACTGTTTTTT. Its translation: CASFKDGGRNEKLFF.

The gene calls are TRBV7-9 and TRBJ2-7, with 10 bases matching TRBD1. CDR3 length equals 15 residues. CDR1 and CDR2 from the germline V gene are SEHNR and FQNEAQ (reference sequence). The trim removed 4 bases at V and 2 bases at J, leaving 5 bases unmatched. The CDR3 loop is CASSSTGQGTYEQYF. The CDR3 coding sequence is TGTGCCAGCAGCTCGACGGGACAGGGGACCTACGAGCAGTACTTC.

This clonotype was seen only a few times. The chain has TRBV29-1 and TRBJ2-7; 8 bases fit TRBD2. CDR1 is SQVTM and CDR2 is ANQGSEA in the germline V gene. V lost 2 bases to trimming and J lost 2 bases; unmatched junction nucleotides: 11. The CDR3 is 16 amino acids. Here the CDR3 DNA reads TGCAGCGTTGAAACAGGCTACCTAGCGGGTGCCTACGAGCAGTACTTC. This codes for CSVETGYLAGAYEQYF.

This clonotype was seen a few times. The rearrangement links TRBV6-2 or TRBV6-3 to TRBJ2-1, with 8 bases matching TRBD2. V shed 6 bases and J 6 bases; nucleotides not matched to a gene: 16. Germline values: CDR1 MNHEY, CDR2 SVGEGT. There are 17 residues in the CDR3. This chain's CDR3 is CASRSQVGRLAGNEQFF. The CDR3 DNA reads TGTGCCAGCAGATCACAGGTTGGCCGGCTAGCGGGCAATGAGCAGTTCTTC.

This clonotype occurred a few times. The chain links TRBV7-2 to TRBJ2-5, with 9 bases that match TRBD2. Germline loops: CDR1 SGHTA, CDR2 FQGNSA. This CDR3 region has 13 residues. Germline trimming cut 6 bases from V and 5 bases from J; bases unmatched to any gene: 4. The CDR3 DNA sequence: TGTGCCAGCAGGAGCGGGGGGCTGGAGACCCAGTACTTC. As protein: CASRSGGLETQYF.

This rearrangement joins TRBV25-1 to TRBJ1-1, with D maybe TRBD1 (5 bases). The germline V and J ends were trimmed by 5 bases and 1 base, with 14 bases remaining between them. The CDR3 has 15 residues. Germline V gives CDR1 MGHDK, CDR2 SYGVNS. The CDR3 bases are TGTGCCAGCAGTCCTGAAGGGGCGAGGAACACTGAAGCTTTCTTT. Translated: CASSPEGARNTEAFF.

At least ten counts were recorded for this clonotype. This rearrangement joins TRBV11-2 to TRBJ1-1; a possible D gene is TRBD1 (5 bases). CDR1 and CDR2 from the germline V gene are SGHAT and FQNNGV. V lost 4 bases, J lost 7 bases, and 19 bases lay in between. There are 15 residues in the CDR3. The CDR3 DNA reads as TGTGCCAGCAGCTCCCCTGGCAGGGCGGAGGGTGAAGCTTTCTTT. As protein: CASSSPGRAEGEAFF.

The chain carries TRBV20-1 and TRBJ2-5, with D possibly TRBD1 on 5 matching bases. V was cut by 0 bases and J by 2 bases, with 7 bases left in between. The germline gives CDR1 DFQATT, CDR2 SNEGSKA (reference sequence). The CDR3 extends over 13 amino acids. The CDR3 sequence is CSAREPGQETQYF. CDR3 nucleotides: TGCAGTGCTAGAGAACCAGGGCAAGAGACCCAGTACTTC.

The sample holds a few counts of this clonotype. The J gene is TRBJ2-7, the V gene TRBV29-1; 11 bases are a match to TRBD1. The V gene end was trimmed by 6 bases and the J gene end by 3 bases; junction bases not matched to a gene: 7. From germline, CDR1 is SQVTM and CDR2 ANQGSEA. The length of the CDR3 is 14 residues. This CDR3 is CSVGKGTGGYEQYF. Here the CDR3 DNA reads TGCAGCGTGGGGAAGGGGACAGGGGGCTACGAGCAGTACTTC.

The chain carries TRBV2 and TRBJ2-6; D possibly corresponds to TRBD2 (5 bases). V lost 6 bases and J lost 1, with 19 bases in between. The CDR3 contains 18 residues. The germline gives CDR1 SNHLY, CDR2 FYNNEI. CDR3 in DNA: TGTGCCAGCAGGGCTGGGAGAGTGGGTTTGTCTGGGGCCAACGTCCTGACTTTC. Protein product: CASRAGRVGLSGANVLTF.

This clonotype was seen more than once but under ten times. The J gene is TRBJ2-1, the V gene TRBV29-1; D gene uncertain. The CDR3 is 13 residues long. Looked up from germline, CDR1 is SQVTM and CDR2 is ANQGSEA. Between the trimmed V and J ends, which lost 7 bases and 3 bases, there was a span of 13 bases. CDR3 sequence reads: CSGAELRYNEQFF. As DNA, the CDR3 is TGCAGCGGGGCGGAGTTACGCTACAATGAGCAGTTCTTC.

This clonotype was detected a few times. V gene TRBV11-1 combines with J gene TRBJ2-1, with D uncertain. The CDR3 has 15 amino acids. CDR1 is SGHAT and CDR2 is FQDESV in the germline V gene (reference sequence). V was pared by 5 bases and J by 0 bases, with 11 bases between. The CDR3 region has the DNA TGTGCCAGCAGCAAGGACGGCCGCTCCTACAATGAGCAGTTCTTC. This translates into CASSKDGRSYNEQFF.

The V call is TRBV5-5, the J call TRBJ1-5; no clear D. Germline V gene data show CDR1 as SGHKS and CDR2 as YYEKEE (reference sequence). The CDR3 has 15 amino acids. Trimming pared 3 bases from V and 0 bases from J, leaving 10 bases between. Written as DNA, the CDR3 is TGTGCCAGCAGCTACGGAGCCTTTAGCAATCAGCCCCAGCATTTT. As protein: CASSYGAFSNQPQHF.

This clonotype was picked up a small number of times. The chain is built from TRBV5-1 and TRBJ1-2; D is uncertain. CDR3 length: 13 amino acids. Trimming removed 0 bases from V and 9 bases from J, with 12 bases in between. Germline V gives CDR1 SGHRS, CDR2 YFSETQ. The CDR3 loop is CASSLEAADRYTF. The CDR3 DNA sequence: TGCGCCAGCAGCTTGGAGGCTGCCGACCGCTACACCTTC.

The chain employs TRBV29-1 and TRBJ2-3; D is undetermined. The V end lost 7 bases, the J end lost 4 bases, and 6 bases lay between the germline ends. The CDR3 spans 10 residues. Germline V gene data show CDR1 as SQVTM and CDR2 as ANQGSEA. The CDR3: CSARADTQYF. The CDR3 DNA is TGCAGCGCTCGGGCAGATACGCAGTATTTT.

The chain links TRBV20-1 to TRBJ2-4; TRBD2 matches at 8 bases. The CDR3 runs to 14 residues. Germline V gene lookup returns CDR1 DFQATT and CDR2 SNEGSKA (reference sequence). The V segment lost 4 bases and the J segment 7 bases; nucleotides outside the gene matches: 9. CDR3 nucleotide sequence: TGCAGTGCTATTTGGACTAGCAGGAGCAACATTCAGTACTTC. Translation gives CSAIWTSRSNIQYF.

The V and J genes are TRBV5-1 and TRBJ1-1; perhaps TRBD1 as D (5 bases). The CDR3 runs to 15 residues. Germline lookup yields CDR1 SGHRS and CDR2 YFSETQ. Trimming stripped 3 bases from V and 0 bases from J, with 12 bases between. The CDR3 loop is CASSSGHPMNTEAFF. The CDR3 DNA reads as TGCGCCAGCAGCTCCGGACATCCAATGAACACTGAAGCTTTCTTT.